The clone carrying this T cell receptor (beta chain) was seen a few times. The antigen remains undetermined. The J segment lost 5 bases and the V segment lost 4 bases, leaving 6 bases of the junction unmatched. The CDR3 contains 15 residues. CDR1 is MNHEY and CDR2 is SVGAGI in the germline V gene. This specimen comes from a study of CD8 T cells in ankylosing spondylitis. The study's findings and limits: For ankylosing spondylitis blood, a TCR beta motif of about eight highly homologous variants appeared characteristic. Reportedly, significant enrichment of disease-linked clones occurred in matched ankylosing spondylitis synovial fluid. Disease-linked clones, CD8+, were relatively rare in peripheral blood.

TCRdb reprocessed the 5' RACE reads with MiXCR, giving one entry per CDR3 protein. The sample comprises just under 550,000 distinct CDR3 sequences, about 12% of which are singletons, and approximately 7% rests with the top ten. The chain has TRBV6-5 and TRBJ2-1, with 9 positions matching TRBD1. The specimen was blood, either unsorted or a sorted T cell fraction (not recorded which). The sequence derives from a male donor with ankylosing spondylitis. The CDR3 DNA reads TGTGCCAGCAGTTGGGAGGGACAGGGTAACAATGAGCAGTTCTTC. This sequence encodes CASSWEGQGNNEQFF.